A single sample gave rise to the 26 T cell receptor beta chains below, sequenced in a study of blood T cell repertoires in COVID-19. The table came from immunoSEQ multiplex PCR; TCRdb's copy has only in-frame clones and leaves some out. Seen here are roughly 120,000 clones, around four fifths observed once, and the top ten hold 7.5%. Sequencing was done on a sample of peripheral blood. The receptors originated from a man aged 65 to 85 with active or convalescent COVID-19.

A few counts support this clone. This rearrangement joins TRBV7-3 to TRBJ2-2; 10 bases align to TRBD2. Germline-derived CDR1 and CDR2 are SGHTA and FQGTGA. The CDR3 covers 15 residues. J lost 7 bases, V lost 2 bases, and 4 bases had no gene match. As DNA, the CDR3 is TGTGCCAGCAGCTTACCTAGCGGGGGAGGCGGGGAGCTGTTTTTT. This encodes CASSLPSGGGGELFF.

The V call is TRBV9, the J call TRBJ1-3; TRBD1 agrees at 8 bases. This CDR3 is 17 amino acids long. V was clipped by 2 bases and J by 0 bases; unmatched bases: 7. The germline gives CDR1 SGDLS, CDR2 YYNGEE. The CDR3 loop reads CASSVADRVFSGNTIYF. The CDR3 DNA follows: TGTGCCAGCAGCGTCGCGGACAGGGTTTTCTCTGGAAACACCATATATTTT.

The chain recombines TRBV11-3 with TRBJ2-1; D possibly corresponds to TRBD1 (6 bases). From germline, CDR1 is SGHNT and CDR2 YENEEA. The CDR3 runs 13 residues. V lost 0 bases and J 9 bases, leaving 9 bases between the germline ends. The DNA of the CDR3 is TGTGCCAGCAGCTTAGATGGGGGCGGTGAGCAGTTCTTC. This encodes CASSLDGGGEQFF. Full variable domain (missing parts from reference TRBV11-3 and TRBJ2-1): EAGVVQSPRYKIIEKKQPVAFWCNPISGHNTLYWYLQNLGQGPELLIRYENEEAVDDSQLPKDRFSAERLKGVDSTLKIQPAELGDSAVYLCASSLDGGGEQFFGPGTRLTVL.

This chain uses TRBV18 with TRBJ1-2; D perhaps matches TRBD1 (6 bases). V lost 1 base and J 2 bases, leaving 17 bases between the germline ends. Looked up from germline, CDR1 is KGHSH and CDR2 is LQKENI. The CDR3 extends over 17 amino acids. The CDR3 here is CASSPLDRSLGNYGYTF. For the CDR3, the DNA is TGTGCCAGCTCACCACTTGACAGGAGCCTTGGGAACTATGGCTACACCTTC.

The rearrangement joins TRBV7-3 to TRBJ2-7; possible D gene TRBD1, 5 bases. The CDR3 extends over 14 amino acids. CDR1 is SGHTA and CDR2 is FQGTGA in the germline V gene. Between the trimmed V and J ends, which lost 5 bases and 0 bases, there was a span of 11 bases. This CDR3 reads CASSPGRSSYEQYF. The CDR3 DNA reads TGTGCCAGCAGCCCAGGGCGGAGCTCCTACGAGCAGTACTTC. Together with reference TRBV7-3 and TRBJ2-7, the CDR3 gives the full variable domain: GAGVSQTPSNKVTEKGKYVELRCDPISGHTALYWYRQSLGQGPEFLIYFQGTGAADDSGLPNDRFFAVRPEGSVSTLKIQRTERGDSAVYLCASSPGRSSYEQYFGPGTRLTVT.

The V gene is TRBV9, the J gene TRBJ2-1, with TRBD1 identical over 8 bases. The CDR3 sequence is 16 residues long. Germline trimming cut 0 bases from V and 5 bases from J; bases unmatched to any gene: 7. The germline gives CDR1 SGDLS, CDR2 YYNGEE. The CDR3 DNA reads TGTGCCAGCAGCGTAGGTCAGGGGGCGCGGAACAATGAGCAGTTCTTC. It is translated as CASSVGQGARNNEQFF.

This chain connects TRBV25-1 to TRBJ2-1; TRBD1 might be the D (6 bases). Trimming shortened V by 3 bases and J by 12 bases, and 24 bases separated the two germline ends. The length of the CDR3 is 16 residues. Germline V gene lookup returns CDR1 MGHDK and CDR2 SYGVNS. The DNA of the CDR3 is TGTGCCAGCAGTGATCTAGGCCGAAACCCACTAGGGGGGCAGTTCTTC. Protein sequence: CASSDLGRNPLGGQFF.

The sample holds one count of this clone. This chain links TRBV25-1 with TRBJ1-2, with TRBD1 matching 11 bases. In germline, CDR1 is MGHDK, CDR2 SYGVNS. J gave up 5 bases and V 6 bases, and 8 bases lay outside the gene matches. The CDR3 is 15 residues long. The CDR3 DNA is TGTGCCAGCAGGGGACAGGGGGTTGGGTTGTATGGCTACACCTTC. As protein: CASRGQGVGLYGYTF.

The chain recombines TRBV11-3 with TRBJ1-2; 8 nucleotides agree with TRBD1. The V segment lost 5 bases and the J segment 3 bases; nucleotides outside the gene matches: 14. Germline V gene lookup returns CDR1 SGHNT and CDR2 YENEEA. The CDR3 contains 17 residues. The CDR3 sequence is CASSPGQGRGGDYGYTF. The DNA for the CDR3 is TGTGCCAGCAGCCCCGGACAGGGAAGGGGGGGTGACTATGGCTACACCTTC. Based on the CDR3 plus reference TRBV11-3 and TRBJ1-2, the full variable domain is EAGVVQSPRYKIIEKKQPVAFWCNPISGHNTLYWYLQNLGQGPELLIRYENEEAVDDSQLPKDRFSAERLKGVDSTLKIQPAELGDSAVYLCASSPGQGRGGDYGYTFGSGTRLTVV.

The gene calls are TRBV6-6 and TRBJ2-1; 9 nucleotides line up with TRBD2. The V and J ends lost 5 bases and 5 bases, in that order; junction bases with no gene match: 7. Germline values: CDR1 MNHNY, CDR2 SVGAGI (reference sequence). This CDR3 is 15 amino acids long. The CDR3 protein is CASSGGLAGDNEQFF. CDR3 DNA sequence: TGTGCCAGCAGTGGGGGATTAGCGGGGGACAATGAGCAGTTCTTC.

The chain has TRBV28 and TRBJ2-1; weak D call: TRBD1 (6 bases). Trimming pared 8 bases from V and 1 base from J, leaving 12 bases between. This CDR3 spans 14 amino acids. Germline V lookup: CDR1 MDHEN, CDR2 SYDVKM. The CDR3 nucleotides read TGTGCCAGCCTCGAGACAGGTTCCTACAATGAGCAGTTCTTC. Amino acid sequence: CASLETGSYNEQFF.

The chain carries TRBV14 and TRBJ2-7; 9 nucleotides agree with TRBD1. Per germline, CDR1 SGHDN and CDR2 FVKESK. The length of the CDR3 is 14 residues. The ends lost 4 bases at V and 2 bases at J; junction bases unmatched: 3. CDR3 residues: CASSPRQGAYEQYF. As DNA, the CDR3 is TGTGCCAGCAGCCCTCGACAGGGGGCCTACGAGCAGTACTTC.

The chain combines TRBV7-6 with TRBJ2-3; 9 nucleotides align to TRBD1. This CDR3 spans 13 amino acids. Trimming removed 5 bases from V and 6 bases from J; junction bases left unmatched: 3. The V gene's germline CDR1 is SGHVS and CDR2 FNYEAQ. The CDR3: CASSLDRGDTQYF. The DNA for the CDR3 is TGTGCCAGCAGCCTGGACAGGGGCGATACGCAGTATTTT.

The rearrangement links TRBV9 to TRBJ2-7; no firm D call. The V end lost 0 bases, the J end lost 2 bases, and 9 bases lay between the germline ends. Germline loops: CDR1 SGDLS, CDR2 YYNGEE. CDR3 length: 14 residues. The CDR3: CASSVGGTPYEQYF. In DNA, the CDR3 is TGTGCCAGCAGCGTAGGAGGAACCCCCTACGAGCAGTACTTC.

This chain links TRBV14 with TRBJ1-5; a weak D match, TRBD1 (6 bases). Looked up from germline, CDR1 is SGHDN and CDR2 is FVKESK. This CDR3 contains 13 residues. Trimming left V 4 bases short and J 5 bases short, with 9 bases between. The CDR3 nucleotides are TGTGCCAGCAGCCCAGCAGGGGATCAGCCCCAGCATTTT. This encodes CASSPAGDQPQHF.

The genes are TRBV4-1 and TRBJ1-1; D unclear. The V gene lost 1 base and the J gene lost 4 bases, with 13 bases spanning the gap. The CDR3 loop spans 15 amino acids. In germline, CDR1 is MGHRA, CDR2 YSYEKL. The CDR3 DNA is TGCGCCAGCAGCCAAGGGTCCGGGAAAGGCACTGAAGCTTTCTTT. Its protein is CASSQGSGKGTEAFF.

The chain joins TRBV4-1 to TRBJ2-2; 9 nucleotides align to TRBD1. CDR1 is MGHRA and CDR2 is YSYEKL in the germline V gene. The CDR3 covers 17 residues. With V trimmed by 0 bases and J by 3 bases, 5 bases remained unmatched. CDR3 in amino acids: CASSQEGDRVYTGELFF. CDR3 DNA sequence: TGCGCCAGCAGCCAAGAGGGGGACAGGGTTTACACCGGGGAGCTGTTTTTT.

The chain carries TRBV3-1 (or the pseudogene TRBV3-2) and TRBJ2-1; a weak D match, TRBD2 (5 bases). Trimming took off 0 bases at V and 6 bases at J, with 18 bases between the two ends. The germline V gene encodes CDR1 LGHDT and CDR2 YNNKEL (reference sequence). The CDR3 is 17 amino acids. This CDR3 reads CASSQEVSVGAPNEQFF. The CDR3 nucleotides read TGTGCCAGCAGCCAAGAGGTTAGCGTTGGTGCCCCCAATGAGCAGTTCTTC.

The chain uses TRBV2 and TRBJ2-3; 7 bases line up with TRBD1. Germline assignment: CDR1 SNHLY and CDR2 FYNNEI. This CDR3 is built from 16 residues. V trimming: 6 bases; J trimming: 2 bases; junction bases outside the gene matches: 11. As DNA, the CDR3 is TGTGCCAGCAGCCAAGGACAGGCCACTTTCACAGATACGCAGTATTTT. It specifies CASSQGQATFTDTQYF.

This sequence joins TRBV5-1 and TRBJ2-1; D may be TRBD1 (6 bases). Germline-derived CDR1 and CDR2 are SGHRS and YFSETQ. The CDR3 totals 13 residues. V was cut by 4 bases and J by 5 bases, with 10 bases left in between. The CDR3 is CASSRDINNEQFF. For the CDR3, the DNA is TGCGCCAGCAGCAGGGACATAAACAATGAGCAGTTCTTC. Complete variable domain (other parts from reference TRBV5-1 and TRBJ2-1): KAGVTQTPRYLIKTRGQQVTLSCSPISGHRSVSWYQQTPGQGLQFLFEYFSETQRNKGNFPGRFSGRQFSNSRSEMNVSTLELGDSALYLCASSRDINNEQFFGPGTRLTVL.

This chain uses TRBV6-1 with TRBJ1-2; tentatively, D is TRBD1 (5 bases). The CDR3 runs to 14 residues. In germline, CDR1 is MNHNS, CDR2 SASEGT. The V end lost 3 bases, the J end lost 6 bases, and 14 bases lay between the germline ends. The CDR3, as DNA: TGTGCCAGCAGTGAGGAGGGACGGTACAATGGCTACACCTTC. Amino acids: CASSEEGRYNGYTF.

This clone was counted a single time. The chain combines TRBV5-1 with TRBJ1-6, with D perhaps matching TRBD1 (6 bases). The CDR3 is 15 residues long. Germline V CDR1 and CDR2: SGHRS, YFSETQ. V lost 6 bases and J 6 bases, leaving 16 bases between the germline ends. The CDR3 here is CASKTGPAPNSPLHF. For the CDR3, the DNA is TGCGCCAGCAAAACAGGGCCTGCACCTAATTCACCCCTCCACTTT.

This chain uses TRBV4-3 with TRBJ2-2; 10 nucleotides line up with TRBD2. J gave up 3 bases and V 0 bases, and 7 bases lay outside the gene matches. Per the germline V gene, CDR1 is LGHNA and CDR2 is YSLEER. The CDR3 totals 18 residues. CDR3 loop: CASSQEASGGAYTGELFF. Written as DNA, the CDR3 is TGCGCCAGCAGCCAAGAGGCCAGCGGGGGGGCTTACACCGGGGAGCTGTTTTTT.

V and J are TRBV12-5 and TRBJ2-1; D possibly corresponds to TRBD2 (6 bases). Germline loops: CDR1 LGHNT, CDR2 FRNRAP. V lost 1 base and J 9 bases, leaving 13 bases between the germline ends. The CDR3 covers 14 residues. The CDR3 nucleotides read TGTGCTAGTGGTTTGGCACAACGGGGGAGTGAGCAGTTCTTC. It encodes CASGLAQRGSEQFF.

The V gene is TRBV3-1 (or the pseudogene TRBV3-2), the J gene TRBJ2-5; no clear D gene. CDR3 length: 15 amino acids. Trimming pared 1 base from V and 1 base from J, leaving 10 bases between. The germline V gene encodes CDR1 LGHDT and CDR2 YNNKEL (reference sequence). The CDR3 DNA reads as TGTGCCAGCAGCCAAGGGTCCGGTGCCCAAGAGACCCAGTACTTC. Its protein product is CASSQGSGAQETQYF.

This clone occurred once. The J gene is TRBJ2-3, the V gene TRBV5-4; D possibly corresponds to TRBD2 (5 bases). The V end lost 4 bases, the J end lost 4 bases, and 10 bases lay between the germline ends. The CDR3 has 13 residues. Germline CDR1 and CDR2: SGHNT and YYREEE (reference sequence). The CDR3 DNA reads as TGTGCCAGCAGCGGGAGACATCCAGATACGCAGTATTTT. Translated, it gives CASSGRHPDTQYF.